Sequencing of this TCR beta chain was carried out in a study of cytomegalovirus exposure and HLA in healthy donors. Study results and limitations: Cytomegalovirus association was assigned to over 150 TCR beta chains.

The study ran its PCR with 60 Vbeta and 13 Jbeta primers. Sequenced by immunoSEQ multiplex PCR; TCRdb stores in-frame clones only, minus some. The sample has approximately 150,000 clones; approximately 84% are singletons. Points on this clone: Its antigen is still unknown.

Source material: PBMCs. The clonotype comes from a woman aged 18 to 35 in good health and CMV-seronegative.

The CDR3: CASSFYTGEDTIYF. The CDR3 coding sequence is TGCGCCAGCAGCTTCTACACAGGGGAAGACACCATATATTTT. V is TRBV5-1 and J is TRBJ1-3, with 7 bases fitting TRBD1. Looked up from germline, CDR1 is SGHRS and CDR2 is YFSETQ. Unmatched junction bases numbered 7, after V lost 2 bases and J lost 8 bases. This CDR3 contains 14 residues.